These 5 T cell receptor beta chains share one sample of origin, sequenced in a study of a mutant IDH1 vaccine in newly diagnosed glioma. Their antigens remain unidentified. Profiling relied on immunoSEQ multiplex PCR, and the TCRdb table lists in-frame clones only, not all of them. The table has about 60,000 clones, about four fifths seen once; the top ten hold roughly 5%. Time point given: week 35, safety follow-up. The investigators gave 300 ug of mutant IDH1 20-mer peptide in each vaccine dose, together with topical imiquimod. The sample in question was PBMCs, obtained from a glioma patient whose treatment included an IDH1 peptide vaccine. The receptors derive from a man aged 35 to 55 with glioma.

V and J are TRBV6-1 and TRBJ1-1; D uncertain. CDR1 and CDR2 (germline): MNHNS, SASEGT. V lost 0 bases and J lost 11, with 10 bases in between. The CDR3 loop spans 12 amino acids. In nucleotides, the CDR3 is TGTGCCAGCAGTGAAGCCTCCCTCAAGGCTTTCTTT. Translation gives CASSEASLKAFF.

This chain links TRBV18 with TRBJ1-1, with D hard to call. Germline values: CDR1 KGHSH, CDR2 LQKENI. The CDR3 extends over 14 amino acids. The V end was cut by 0 bases, the J end by 4 bases, with 9 bases between. In DNA, the CDR3 is TGTGCCAGCTCACCACCAGCAGGTAGCACTGAAGCTTTCTTT. Amino acid sequence: CASSPPAGSTEAFF. The variable domain in full, with the rest retrieved from reference TRBV18 and TRBJ1-1, is NAGVMQNPRHLVRRRGQEARLRCSPMKGHSHVYWYRQLPEEGLKFMVYLQKENIIDESGMPKERFSAEFPKEGPSILRIQQVVRGDSAAYFCASSPPAGSTEAFFGQGTRLTVV.

In this sample, this clone turned up once. The chain carries TRBV7-2 and TRBJ2-3; D is uncertain. V gave up 2 bases and J gave up 6 bases, with 9 bases separating them. From germline, CDR1 is SGHTA and CDR2 FQGNSA. The CDR3 is 13 residues long. The CDR3 nucleotides read TGTGCCAGCAGCTTACTCGGCCGCGATACGCAGTATTTT. Translating gives CASSLLGRDTQYF.

The genes are TRBV7-9 and TRBJ1-5, with a possible D match to TRBD1 (6 bases). V lost 2 bases and J 2 bases, leaving 16 bases between the germline ends. This CDR3 comprises 17 residues. Germline V gives CDR1 SEHNR, CDR2 FQNEAQ (reference sequence). In DNA, the CDR3 is TGTGCCAGCAGCTTAACGGCAGCAGGGGTCGGCAATCAGCCCCAGCATTTT. Residues: CASSLTAAGVGNQPQHF.

V usage is TRBV28 and J usage is TRBJ2-7; D remains ambiguous. The CDR3 covers 12 residues. V was pared by 3 bases and J by 3 bases, with 6 bases between. CDR1 and CDR2 (germline): MDHEN, SYDVKM. In DNA, the CDR3 is TGTGCCAGCAGTTTCTCTTTCTACGAGCAGTACTTC. It yields the protein CASSFSFYEQYF.